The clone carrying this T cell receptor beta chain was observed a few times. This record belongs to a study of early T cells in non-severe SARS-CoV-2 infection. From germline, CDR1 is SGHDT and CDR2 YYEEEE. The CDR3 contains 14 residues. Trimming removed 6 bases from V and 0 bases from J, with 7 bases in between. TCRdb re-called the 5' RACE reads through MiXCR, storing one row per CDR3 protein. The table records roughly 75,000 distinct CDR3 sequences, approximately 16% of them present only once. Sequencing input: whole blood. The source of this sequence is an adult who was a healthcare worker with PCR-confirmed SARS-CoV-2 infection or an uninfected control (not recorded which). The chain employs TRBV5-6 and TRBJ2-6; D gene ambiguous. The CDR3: CASIGFSGANVLTF. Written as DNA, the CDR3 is TGTGCCAGCATTGGGTTCTCTGGGGCCAACGTCCTGACTTTC.